Described below is a single T cell receptor (beta chain) sequence and its context. Its antigen is undetermined. This could be a read error, since a much larger clone is one nucleotide away. This entry comes from a study of CD8+CD57+ T cells in acquired aplastic anemia. Whole-study context: Sorted CD4+ and CD8+ cells yielded about 2.9 ug of DNA on average. General observations from the study: Patients and controls shared twenty-nine CD8+ CDR3 sequences, highly expressed in patients.

Genomic DNA, the template, was used for profiling of the TCR beta VDJ and CDR3. Each CDR3 protein gets one entry after TCRdb re-called the reads with MiXCR. This table holds 250,000 or so distinct CDR3 sequences, around 46% found once. The CDR3 is made up of 16 amino acids. In germline, CDR1 is SNHLY, CDR2 FYNNEI. Germline trimming cut 3 bases from V and 8 bases from J; bases unmatched to any gene: 13. In patients chosen for sequencing, flow cytometry had shown CD8+CD57+ cell expansion. All participating patients were living with severe acquired aplastic anemia. No therapy was given to patients before blood sampling.

Sequenced input: sorted CD4+, CD8+, or CD8+CD57+ T cells (not recorded which) from PBMCs. This receptor was obtained from a human donor with aplastic anemia. This chain uses TRBV2 with TRBJ2-3, with 8 positions matching TRBD1. In DNA, the CDR3 is TGTGCCAGCAGTGACTCTGAACAGGGGGACCGAAGTACGCAGTATTTT. Its protein is CASSDSEQGDRSTQYF.